Each of the 17 T cell receptor beta chains below was sequenced from the same sample in a study of blood T cell repertoires in COVID-19. TCRdb's copy holds only in-frame clones and misses some; the assay was immunoSEQ multiplex PCR. The sample consists of some 170,000 clones, over 80% of them appearing once. The source material was peripheral blood. The source is a woman older than 75 with active or convalescent COVID-19.

The rearrangement joins TRBV2 to TRBJ1-3, with unresolved D. V was pared by 8 bases and J by 0 bases, with 11 bases between. CDR1 and CDR2 from the germline V gene are SNHLY and FYNNEI. The CDR3 has 14 amino acids. Here the CDR3 reads CASVRGLSGNTIYF. In DNA form, the CDR3 reads TGTGCCAGCGTAAGAGGGCTCTCTGGAAACACCATATATTTT.

This chain uses TRBV25-1 with TRBJ1-2; 7 nucleotides align to TRBD1. This CDR3 comprises 16 residues. V was pared by 4 bases and J by 0 bases, with 8 bases of the junction left unmatched. The germline V gene has CDR1 MGHDK and CDR2 SYGVNS. This CDR3 is CASSVSGGRANYGYTF. The CDR3 nucleotides read TGTGCCAGCAGTGTTTCAGGGGGAAGAGCTAACTATGGCTACACCTTC.

This chain links TRBV11-1 with TRBJ2-7; no firm D call. The CDR3 sequence is 13 residues long. Between the trimmed V and J ends, which lost 5 bases and 3 bases, there was a span of 11 bases. Per germline, CDR1 SGHAT and CDR2 FQDESV (reference sequence). CDR3 loop: CASSTTGRYEQYF. CDR3 in DNA: TGTGCCAGCAGCACTACCGGCCGCTACGAGCAGTACTTC. Variable domain in full (rest from reference TRBV11-1 and TRBJ2-7): EAEVAQSPRYKITEKSQAVAFWCDPISGHATLYWYRQILGQGPELLVQFQDESVVDDSQLPKDRFSAERLKGVDSTLKIQPAELGDSAMYLCASSTTGRYEQYFGPGTRLTVT.

V and J are TRBV4-1 and TRBJ1-2, with D perhaps TRBD1 (5 bases). The V end was cut by 1 base, the J end by 3 bases, with 12 bases between. The CDR3 extends over 15 amino acids. Germline CDR1 reads MGHRA; CDR2 reads YSYEKL. CDR3 region: CASSQGGGDYYGYTF. The CDR3 DNA is TGCGCCAGCAGCCAAGGAGGAGGGGATTACTATGGCTACACCTTC.

The V gene is TRBV18, the J gene TRBJ1-1; 8 bases line up with TRBD1. With V trimmed by 5 bases and J by 3 bases, 8 bases remained unmatched. The CDR3 runs to 15 residues. CDR1 is KGHSH, CDR2 LQKENI, per germline. The CDR3 nucleotides are TGTGCCAGCTCAAATGGTAAACAGGGGGACACTGAAGCTTTCTTT. Encoded protein: CASSNGKQGDTEAFF.

The chain recombines TRBV7-2 with TRBJ1-4; D uncertain. The V gene lost 2 bases and the J gene lost 6 bases, with 13 bases spanning the gap. The CDR3 has 15 amino acids. CDR1 SGHTA and CDR2 FQGNSA come from the germline V gene. The CDR3 region is CASSLTGRPDEKLFF. For the CDR3, the DNA is TGTGCCAGCAGCTTAACGGGGAGGCCAGATGAAAAACTGTTTTTT.

The chain carries TRBV7-9 and TRBJ1-3, with D tentatively TRBD1 (5 bases). Germline V gene data show CDR1 as SEHNR and CDR2 as FQNEAQ (reference sequence). Trimming removed 4 bases at V and 9 bases at J, with 16 bases between. The CDR3 extends over 14 amino acids. The CDR3 is CASSSQGSVGTIYF. In nucleotides, the CDR3 is TGTGCCAGCAGCTCGCAGGGTAGTGTCGGCACCATATATTTT.

The V call is TRBV19, the J call TRBJ1-2; possible D gene TRBD1, 6 bases. The germline V gene encodes CDR1 LNHDA and CDR2 SQIVND (reference sequence). The germline V and J ends were trimmed by 5 bases and 3 bases, with 16 bases remaining between them. This CDR3 has 15 residues. The CDR3 here is CASSGYTGFDYGYTF. The CDR3 coding sequence is TGTGCCAGTAGTGGGTACACAGGGTTTGACTATGGCTACACCTTC.

This sequence joins TRBV5-4 and TRBJ1-5; D is possibly TRBD1 (5 bases). CDR3 length: 17 amino acids. Germline-derived CDR1 and CDR2 are SGHNT and YYREEE (reference sequence). Trimming pared 6 bases from V and 5 bases from J, leaving 24 bases between. This CDR3 reads CASNVPGLFIRDQPQHF. DNA of the CDR3: TGTGCCAGCAATGTTCCGGGACTTTTTATAAGGGATCAGCCCCAGCATTTT.

The chain carries TRBV10-2 and TRBJ2-1; D gene uncertain. This CDR3 region has 15 residues. CDR1 is WSHSY and CDR2 is SAAADI in the germline V gene. Trimming took 3 bases from V and 2 from J, leaving 11 bases between them. In DNA, the CDR3 is TGCGCCAGCAGTGAATTACCAGAAACCTACAATGAGCAGTTCTTC. This encodes CASSELPETYNEQFF.

J is TRBJ2-7 and V is TRBV11-2; tentative D call: TRBD1 (6 bases). Germline values: CDR1 SGHAT, CDR2 FQNNGV. V was clipped by 3 bases and J by 2 bases, with 14 bases between them. The CDR3 runs 15 residues. In DNA form, the CDR3 reads TGTGCCAGCAGCTTTTCGCAGGGGACGCCCTACGAGCAGTACTTC. This encodes CASSFSQGTPYEQYF.

The genes are TRBV20-1 and TRBJ1-2, with a tentative D call TRBD1 (5 bases). Germline V CDR1 and CDR2: DFQATT, SNEGSKA (reference sequence). The V and J ends lost 6 bases and 7 bases respectively, with 12 bases between them. This CDR3 is built from 11 residues. The CDR3 spells CSAVGGAGYTF. CDR3 DNA sequence: TGCAGTGCCGTCGGGGGAGCTGGCTACACCTTC.

J is TRBJ1-6 and V is TRBV5-6; D remains unclear. The germline CDR1 and CDR2 sequences are SGHDT and YYEEEE. This CDR3 is 17 amino acids long. Trimming removed 0 bases at V and 6 bases at J, with 16 bases between. The CDR3 DNA sequence: TGTGCCAGCAGCTTGGGAGCACTCTCCCCGTTTAATTCACCCCTCCACTTT. It specifies CASSLGALSPFNSPLHF.

This clone was seen just once. This chain links TRBV6-2 or TRBV6-3 with TRBJ2-3; 9 bases match TRBD2. Germline V CDR1 and CDR2: MNHEY, SVGEGT. Trimming at V came to 2 bases and at J to 5 bases, leaving 8 bases not matched to a gene. This CDR3 contains 16 residues. In DNA, the CDR3 is TGTGCCAGCAGTTACACAACTAGCGGGTCCGTAGATACGCAGTATTTT. This sequence encodes CASSYTTSGSVDTQYF.

J is TRBJ1-1 and V is TRBV18; a possible D gene is TRBD1 (6 bases). The CDR3 totals 13 residues. Per germline, CDR1 KGHSH and CDR2 LQKENI. Trimming stripped 6 bases from V and 1 base from J, with 9 bases between. This chain's CDR3 is CASSGQTNTEAFF. The CDR3 region has the DNA TGTGCCAGCTCCGGACAGACGAACACTGAAGCTTTCTTT.

This chain joins TRBV4-2 and TRBJ1-4; possibly TRBD1 for D (5 bases). This CDR3 region has 16 residues. Germline lookup yields CDR1 LGHNA and CDR2 YNFKEQ. V lost 4 bases, J lost 3 bases, and 15 bases lay in between. The CDR3, as DNA: TGTGCCAGCAGCCCCTGGGGGAGGGGAGCTAATGAAAAACTGTTTTTT. Encoded protein: CASSPWGRGANEKLFF.

This clone was picked up a small number of times. This chain links TRBV9 with TRBJ2-1; TRBD2 matches 9 bases. The germline gives CDR1 SGDLS, CDR2 YYNGEE. The CDR3 is 18 residues long. The V gene end was trimmed by 0 bases and the J gene end by 7 bases; junction bases not matched to a gene: 14. The CDR3 nucleotides are TGTGCCAGCAGCGTAGGGGCGGGTGCTAGCGGGAAGAGAAATGAGCAGTTCTTC. As protein: CASSVGAGASGKRNEQFF.